This TCR beta chain was captured in a study of blood T cell repertoires in COVID-19. For the study at large: Donors in the United States, Italy and Spain gave samples during acute or convalescent COVID-19.

In the original workflow: Amplification of reference gene primers provided the estimated nucleated cell counts. The data were produced by immunoSEQ multiplex PCR, yet TCRdb's version contains in-frame clones alone and is incomplete. V, J and clone size were drawn from that table, and D and trimming were deduced from the DNA. The repertoire holds a few hundred thousand clones, around three quarters seen once, with around 3.4% in the top ten. Losses at the gene ends were 3 bases for V and 7 bases for J; bases not matched to a gene: 11. CDR1 MNHEY and CDR2 SMNVEV come from the germline V gene (reference sequence). The CDR3 is 16 residues long.

This rearrangement joins TRBV27 to TRBJ2-1; 8 nucleotides match TRBD2. Sequencing was carried out using peripheral blood. The clonotype was recovered from a woman of 80 years or more with acute or convalescent COVID-19. CDR3 sequence: CASSLRLAGAGNEQFF. The CDR3 DNA reads as TGTGCCAGCAGTTTGAGGCTAGCGGGTGCTGGAAATGAGCAGTTCTTC.